This TCR beta chain was captured in a study of blood T cell repertoires in COVID-19. This clone was picked up a small number of times. Generated by immunoSEQ multiplex PCR, the TCRdb table keeps only in-frame clones and is missing some. The sample records hundreds of thousands of clones, 65% to 90% being singletons. The germline CDR1 and CDR2 sequences are SQVTM and ANQGSEA. The CDR3 sequence is 15 residues long. Unmatched junction bases numbered 7, after V lost 5 bases and J lost 4 bases. The sequenced sample was peripheral blood. The receptor was derived from an older woman with acute or convalescent COVID-19. This chain connects TRBV29-1 to TRBJ2-2, with TRBD1 matching over 10 bases. The chain's CDR3 is CSVPGTGDLTGELFF. CDR3 coding DNA: TGCAGCGTTCCCGGGACAGGGGATCTCACCGGGGAGCTGTTTTTT.